This TCR beta chain was sequenced for a study of T cells in localized non-small cell lung cancer. The repertoire was sequenced with immunoSEQ multiplex PCR; TCRdb's copy has only in-frame clones and lacks some. Of 78,000 or so clones listed, around four fifths are singletons. The germline gives CDR1 SGHRS, CDR2 YFSETQ. J gave up 7 bases and V 0 bases, and 11 bases lay outside the gene matches. The CDR3 covers 16 residues. The origin of this receptor is a man aged 40-75 years with stage I lung adenocarcinoma. The sequencing here drew on peripheral blood, taken before any cancer treatment. V is TRBV5-1 and J is TRBJ2-7; TRBD1 matches at 9 bases. For the CDR3, the DNA is TGCGCCAGCAGCTTGGAGGTAGGGACAGGGTCTCGGGAGCAGTACTTC. Translation gives CASSLEVGTGSREQYF.